A selection of T cell receptor beta chains follows, all from one sample in a study of T cell responses to AZD1222 COVID-19 vaccine. The protocol was immunoSEQ multiplex PCR, while the TCRdb copy is restricted to in-frame clones and leaves out a portion. The repertoire consists of about 150,000 clones, with 88% occurring once and the leading ten covering over 6%. The sample in question was peripheral blood, obtained after recovery from COVID-19. The source is an adult who had recovered from COVID-19. CDR3s include the opening cysteine and the closing phenylalanine or tryptophan.

v_gene: TRBV7-3; j_gene: TRBJ1-6; CDR3aa: CASSSEVDNSPLHF
v_gene: TRBV12-3/TRBV12-4; j_gene: TRBJ2-5; CDR3aa: CASSFQPGETQYF
v_gene: TRBV5-5; j_gene: TRBJ1-5; CDR3aa: CASSLDPVFRNQPQHF
v_gene: TRBV7-7; j_gene: TRBJ2-5; CDR3aa: CAVGEETQYF
v_gene: TRBV7-3; j_gene: TRBJ2-7; CDR3aa: CASSLISGGEQYF
v_gene: TRBV6-5; j_gene: TRBJ1-2; CDR3aa: CASSRDLYGYTF
v_gene: TRBV7-9; j_gene: TRBJ1-4; CDR3aa: CASSLNGGLFF
v_gene: TRBV11-2; j_gene: TRBJ2-5; CDR3aa: CASSPRIGGETQYF
v_gene: TRBV11-2; j_gene: TRBJ2-5; CDR3aa: CASSVWETQYF
v_gene: TRBV28; j_gene: TRBJ1-1; CDR3aa: CASSDVDGTEAFF
v_gene: TRBV14; j_gene: TRBJ1-1; CDR3aa: CASSPNGQGAKNTEAFF
v_gene: TRBV29-1; j_gene: TRBJ2-7; CDR3aa: CSARDSKSYEQYF
v_gene: TRBV9; j_gene: TRBJ1-1; CDR3aa: CASSVDVRENTEAFF
v_gene: TRBV5-1; j_gene: TRBJ2-5; CDR3aa: CASFNRQETQYF
v_gene: TRBV19; j_gene: TRBJ2-3; CDR3aa: CASSIRDFTDTQYF
v_gene: TRBV19; j_gene: TRBJ2-7; CDR3aa: CASSPGIVGEQYF
v_gene: TRBV6-5; j_gene: TRBJ1-2; CDR3aa: CASTKSPPTNYGYTF
v_gene: TRBV6-6; j_gene: TRBJ1-2; CDR3aa: CASRGDSTNYGYTF
v_gene: TRBV29-1; j_gene: TRBJ2-1; CDR3aa: CSVERGPNEQFF
v_gene: TRBV15; j_gene: TRBJ2-7; CDR3aa: CATSREIGLAGALRGYEQYF
v_gene: TRBV29-1; j_gene: TRBJ1-1; CDR3aa: CSVGRQVTEAFF
v_gene: TRBV6-5; j_gene: TRBJ1-2; CDR3aa: CASSQGQTNYGYTF